This T cell receptor (beta chain) is from a study of T cells in Graves' hyperthyroidism and ophthalmopathy. Study results and caveats: The blood repertoire included most of the expanded thyroid clonotypes above 0.001.

Details on this clonotype: Its specificity is unknown.

It was uncontrolled infection, other autoimmune disease, pregnancy or lactation that excluded patients. The authors took PBMCs from 8.5 to 10 ml fresh peripheral blood. RNA transcripts yielded amplified TCR beta CDR3 regions. Carried out on the TCR CDR3, a first-round RT-PCR used the HTBI primer set. TCRdb itself ran the multiplex PCR reads through MiXCR, one entry per CDR3 protein. The profile shows hundreds of thousands of distinct CDR3 sequences, less than 20% of them singletons. The source is a woman under 30 with Graves' hyperthyroidism. The sequenced sample consisted of blood.

Here the CDR3 DNA reads TGTGCCAGCTCCAACAGGGGTGGTGGAAACACCATATATTTT. It yields the protein CASSNRGGGNTIYF. V usage is TRBV14 and J usage is TRBJ1-3, with 7 bases lining up with TRBD1. The length of the CDR3 is 14 residues. Germline CDR1 SGHDN, CDR2 FVKESK. After removal of 8 bases from V and 3 bases from J, the junction contained 7 bases not matched to a gene.